Presented here are 13 T cell receptor beta chains from one specimen sequenced in a study of blood T cells in healthy people across ages. Combining a sample-barcoded 5' primer with a J-beta primer mix, a second PCR ran for 7 to 11 cycles. TCRdb analysed the 5' RACE reads with MiXCR anew, one entry per CDR3 protein. The table includes some 1.5 million distinct CDR3 sequences, roughly 28% detected once. The source material was blood. The receptors stem from a woman between 25 and 40 years old in good health.

This rearrangement joins TRBV20-1 to TRBJ1-2; D remains unclear. Between the trimmed V and J ends, which lost 6 bases and 7 bases, there was a span of 9 bases. The CDR3 runs to 10 residues. Germline V gene lookup returns CDR1 DFQATT and CDR2 SNEGSKA (reference sequence). The CDR3 nucleotides read TGCAGTGCGAGGGAGGCTGGCTACACCTTC. It encodes CSAREAGYTF.

The chain joins TRBV4-1 to TRBJ1-2; perhaps TRBD1 as D (6 bases). This CDR3 is built from 17 residues. The germline V gene encodes CDR1 MGHRA and CDR2 YSYEKL. Trimming shortened V by 1 base and J by 6 bases, and 21 bases separated the two germline ends. The CDR3 sequence: CASSQGDRVGAGNGYTF. The CDR3 DNA follows: TGCGCCAGCAGCCAAGGAGACAGAGTGGGGGCGGGCAATGGCTACACCTTC.

This clonotype was seen a handful of times. The V and J genes are TRBV24-1 and TRBJ2-4, with D hard to call. Trimming shortened V by 6 bases and J by 7 bases, and 6 bases separated the two germline ends. Looked up from germline, CDR1 is KGHDR and CDR2 is SFDVKD. This CDR3 comprises 11 residues. CDR3 bases: TGTGCCACCAGTCAAGGTAACATTCAGTACTTC. It specifies CATSQGNIQYF.

Concerning this clonotype: A read error may be the cause here, since a much bigger clone is one base away. This chain uses TRBV4-1 with TRBJ2-1, with D tentatively TRBD2 (6 bases). The end of the DNA is better explained by TRBJ2-7, so the J call may be wrong. The germline V gene has CDR1 MGHRA and CDR2 YSYEKL. The CDR3 runs 14 residues. CDR3 sequence (DNA): TGCGCCAGCAGCGGCTACGGGGGAGTCAATGAGCAGTACTTC. Translation gives CASSGYGGVNEQYF.

This clonotype was detected ten times or more. This rearrangement joins TRBV6-5 to TRBJ1-6; D call uncertain. V was trimmed by 0 bases and J by 8 bases, leaving 2 bases between them. This CDR3 is 12 amino acids long. Germline V CDR1 and CDR2: MNHEY, SVGAGI. The CDR3 DNA reads TGTGCCAGCAGTTACTCCGATTCACCCCTCCACTTT. It codes for CASSYSDSPLHF.

This clonotype was seen more than once but under ten times. This rearrangement joins TRBV7-3 to TRBJ2-3; 8 bases are shared with TRBD2. J lost 2 bases, V lost 5 bases, and 9 bases had no gene match. The germline V gene encodes CDR1 SGHTA and CDR2 FQGTGA. This CDR3 spans 16 amino acids. The CDR3 spells CASSPGVAGYTDTQYF. CDR3 nucleotide sequence: TGTGCCAGCAGCCCCGGGGTAGCGGGGTACACAGATACGCAGTATTTT. Variable domain in full (rest from reference TRBV7-3 and TRBJ2-3): GAGVSQTPSNKVTEKGKYVELRCDPISGHTALYWYRQSLGQGPEFLIYFQGTGAADDSGLPNDRFFAVRPEGSVSTLKIQRTERGDSAVYLCASSPGVAGYTDTQYFGPGTRLTVL.

This clonotype appeared a few times. The V and J genes are TRBV6-1 and TRBJ2-4; the D gene is possibly TRBD2 (6 bases). The CDR3 is 14 residues long. The V gene lost 10 bases and the J gene lost 6 bases, with 19 bases spanning the gap. Per germline, CDR1 MNHNS and CDR2 SASEGT. The CDR3 DNA is TGTGCCACCTCCCGGGAACCAGCGGGAAACATTCAGTACTTC. Its translation is CATSREPAGNIQYF.

This clonotype was counted between two and nine times. This chain links TRBV20-1 with TRBJ2-3; 13 bases map to TRBD2. The germline V gene encodes CDR1 DFQATT and CDR2 SNEGSKA (reference sequence). V shed 6 bases, J shed 0 bases, and the junction held 3 bases outside the gene matches. This CDR3 is 15 amino acids long. CDR3 in DNA: TGCAGTGCAGAACTAGCGGGGGGGAGCACAGATACGCAGTATTTT. The encoded protein is CSAELAGGSTDTQYF.

Note on this clonotype: Compared with germline, one end of the junction differs, possibly owing to a read error. This rearrangement joins TRBV20-1 to TRBJ1-1; the match to TRBD1 covers 7 bases. Germline-derived CDR1 and CDR2 are DFQATT and SNEGSKA (reference sequence). The CDR3 is 15 amino acids. This CDR3 is CGASPGTVMNTEAFF. DNA for the CDR3: TGCGGTGCTAGTCCCGGGACAGTAATGAACACTGAAGCTTTCTTT.

This clonotype was observed a few times. This chain joins TRBV10-3 and TRBJ2-1; TRBD2 agrees at 7 bases. The V gene end was trimmed by 0 bases and the J gene end by 2 bases; junction bases not matched to a gene: 1. The CDR3 extends over 15 amino acids. The V gene's germline CDR1 is ENHRY and CDR2 SYGVKD. CDR3 region: CAISESSGAYNEQFF. The CDR3 DNA is TGTGCCATCAGTGAGTCGAGCGGGGCCTACAATGAGCAGTTCTTC.

V gene TRBV7-2 combines with J gene TRBJ2-1, with TRBD2 matching 9 bases. The germline V gene encodes CDR1 SGHTA and CDR2 FQGNSA. This CDR3 is built from 13 residues. V shed 5 bases and J 10 bases; nucleotides not matched to a gene: 6. The CDR3, as DNA: TGTGCCAGCAGCCCCTGGACTAGCGTGGAGCAGTTCTTC. It codes for CASSPWTSVEQFF.

This clonotype showed up just a few times. The chain has TRBV6-2 or TRBV6-3 and TRBJ1-5; D not resolved. The CDR3 runs 13 residues. From germline, CDR1 is MNHEY and CDR2 SVGEGT. The V gene lost 3 bases and the J gene lost 8 bases, with 11 bases spanning the gap. CDR3 nucleotides: TGTGCCAGCAGTTATAACCAGGTGAAGCCCCAGCATTTT. This encodes CASSYNQVKPQHF.

The chain couples TRBV6-7 to TRBJ1-1, with D possibly TRBD1 on 5 matching bases. TRBV6-7 falls under the ORF class, with uncertain function. The V and J ends lost 10 bases and 2 bases respectively, with 11 bases between them. This CDR3 is 12 amino acids long. The CDR3 nucleotides are TGTGCCAAACCGGACATTAACACTGAAGCTTTCTTT. Translation gives CAKPDINTEAFF.